What follows are 4 T cell receptor beta chains derived from one specimen sequenced in a study of blood T cells in healthy people across ages. Combining a sample-barcoded 5' primer with a J-beta primer mix, a second PCR ran for roughly 6 to 11 cycles. TCRdb called the 5' RACE reads again in MiXCR, with one record for every CDR3 protein. The sample holds over 300,000 distinct CDR3 sequences; 52% are singletons and the top ten take 51%. What was sequenced was blood. These receptors came from a man aged 55 to 70 in good health.

This chain connects TRBV6-1 to TRBJ2-1, with 7 bases matching TRBD2. The J segment lost 3 bases and the V segment lost 10 bases, leaving 6 bases of the junction unmatched. The CDR3 loop spans 13 amino acids. Germline loops: CDR1 MNHNS, CDR2 SASEGT. The CDR3 bases are TGTGCCACTAGGGAGGGGAGCTACAATGAGCAGTTCTTC. It yields the protein CATREGSYNEQFF.

The V and J genes are TRBV20-1 and TRBJ1-5; 10 nucleotides align to TRBD1. CDR3 length: 14 amino acids. From germline, CDR1 is DFQATT and CDR2 SNEGSKA (reference sequence). Trimming took 3 bases from V and 7 from J; bases not matched to a gene: 6. CDR3 protein: CSASSGTGVQPQHF. DNA for the CDR3: TGCAGTGCTAGTTCCGGGACAGGGGTCCAGCCCCAGCATTTT.

This clonotype was seen a handful of times. The chain carries TRBV6-6 and TRBJ2-3; tentative D call: TRBD2 (5 bases). The CDR3 is 15 residues long. Trimming removed 8 bases from V and 1 base from J, with 16 bases in between. The germline CDR1 and CDR2 sequences are MNHNY and SVGAGI (reference sequence). The DNA for the CDR3 is TGTGCCAGCTCCCGGGGAAAGGAGGGCACAGATACGCAGTATTTT. Protein sequence: CASSRGKEGTDTQYF.

In its sample, this clonotype was seen a few times. The chain uses TRBV7-2 and TRBJ1-4; D gene unclear. CDR3 length: 16 residues. V shed 5 bases and J shed 5 bases, with 18 bases lying between them. Germline-derived CDR1 and CDR2 are SGHTA and FQGNSA. This CDR3 reads CASSPGRLPRNEKLFF. The CDR3 DNA reads TGTGCCAGCAGCCCCGGACGACTCCCCCGCAATGAAAAACTGTTTTTT.